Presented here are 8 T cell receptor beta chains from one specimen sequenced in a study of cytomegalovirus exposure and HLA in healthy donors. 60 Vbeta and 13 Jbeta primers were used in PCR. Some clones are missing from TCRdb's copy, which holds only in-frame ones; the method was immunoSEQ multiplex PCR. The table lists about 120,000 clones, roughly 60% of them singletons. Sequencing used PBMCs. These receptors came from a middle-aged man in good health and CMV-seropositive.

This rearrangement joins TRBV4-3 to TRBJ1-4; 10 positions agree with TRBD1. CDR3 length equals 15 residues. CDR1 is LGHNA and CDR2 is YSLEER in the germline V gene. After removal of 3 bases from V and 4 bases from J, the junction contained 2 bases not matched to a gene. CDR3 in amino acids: CASSQTGGFNEKLFF. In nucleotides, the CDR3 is TGCGCCAGCAGCCAGACAGGGGGCTTTAATGAAAAACTGTTTTTT.

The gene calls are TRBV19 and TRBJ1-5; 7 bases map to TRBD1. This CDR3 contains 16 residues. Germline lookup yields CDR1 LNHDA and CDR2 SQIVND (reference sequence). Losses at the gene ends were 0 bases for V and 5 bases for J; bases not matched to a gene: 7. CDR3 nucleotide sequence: TGTGCCAGTAGTATAGATCCTATGAGGGGGCATCAGCCCCAGCATTTT. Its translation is CASSIDPMRGHQPQHF.

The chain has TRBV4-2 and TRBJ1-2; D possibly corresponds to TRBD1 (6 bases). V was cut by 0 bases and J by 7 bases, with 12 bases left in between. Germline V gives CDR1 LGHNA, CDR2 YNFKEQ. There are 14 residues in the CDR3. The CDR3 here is CASSQDLGAGGYTF. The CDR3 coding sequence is TGTGCCAGCAGCCAAGATCTGGGGGCGGGTGGCTACACCTTC.

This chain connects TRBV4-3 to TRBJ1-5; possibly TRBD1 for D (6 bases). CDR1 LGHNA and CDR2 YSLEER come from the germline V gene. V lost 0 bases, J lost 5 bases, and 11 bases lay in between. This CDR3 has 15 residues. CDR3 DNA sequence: TGCGCCAGCAGCCAAGATGCACAGGGTTATCAGCCCCAGCATTTT. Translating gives CASSQDAQGYQPQHF.

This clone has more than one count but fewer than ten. The CDR3 DNA is TGTGCCAGCAGCCCCCTGCTAGCGGGGGATAACACCGGGGAGCTGTTTTTT. Protein sequence: CASSPLLAGDNTGELFF. The gene calls are TRBV4-2 and TRBJ2-2, with 10 nucleotides matching TRBD2. Germline V lookup: CDR1 LGHNA, CDR2 YNFKEQ. V shed 4 bases, J shed 2 bases, and the junction held 7 bases outside the gene matches. The length of the CDR3 is 17 residues.

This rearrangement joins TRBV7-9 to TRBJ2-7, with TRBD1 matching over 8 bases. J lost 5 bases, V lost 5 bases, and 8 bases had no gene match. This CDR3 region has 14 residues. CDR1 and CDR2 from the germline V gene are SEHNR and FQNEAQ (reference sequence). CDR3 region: CASSIQGALNEQYF. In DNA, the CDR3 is TGTGCCAGCAGCATCCAGGGGGCGCTGAACGAGCAGTACTTC. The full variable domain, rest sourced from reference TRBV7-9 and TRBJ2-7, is DTGVSQNPRHKITKRGQNVTFRCDPISEHNRLYWYRQTLGQGPEFLTYFQNEAQLEKSRLLSDRFSAERPKGSFSTLEIQRTEQGDSAMYLCASSIQGALNEQYFGPGTRLTVT.

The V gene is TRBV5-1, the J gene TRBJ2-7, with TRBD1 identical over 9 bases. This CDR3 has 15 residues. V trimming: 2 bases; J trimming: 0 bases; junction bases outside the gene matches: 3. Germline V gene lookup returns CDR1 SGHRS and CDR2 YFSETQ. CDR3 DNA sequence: TGCGCCAGCAGCTTCGGGACAGGGAGCTCCTACGAGCAGTACTTC. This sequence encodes CASSFGTGSSYEQYF.

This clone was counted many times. DNA for the CDR3: TGTGCCATCCAAACGGGACAGGGCGCCGGGGAGCTGTTTTTT. This sequence encodes CAIQTGQGAGELFF. V is TRBV10-3 and J is TRBJ2-2; 9 bases line up with TRBD1. Losses at the gene ends were 8 bases for V and 6 bases for J; bases not matched to a gene: 7. CDR3 length: 14 amino acids. The germline gives CDR1 ENHRY, CDR2 SYGVKD.